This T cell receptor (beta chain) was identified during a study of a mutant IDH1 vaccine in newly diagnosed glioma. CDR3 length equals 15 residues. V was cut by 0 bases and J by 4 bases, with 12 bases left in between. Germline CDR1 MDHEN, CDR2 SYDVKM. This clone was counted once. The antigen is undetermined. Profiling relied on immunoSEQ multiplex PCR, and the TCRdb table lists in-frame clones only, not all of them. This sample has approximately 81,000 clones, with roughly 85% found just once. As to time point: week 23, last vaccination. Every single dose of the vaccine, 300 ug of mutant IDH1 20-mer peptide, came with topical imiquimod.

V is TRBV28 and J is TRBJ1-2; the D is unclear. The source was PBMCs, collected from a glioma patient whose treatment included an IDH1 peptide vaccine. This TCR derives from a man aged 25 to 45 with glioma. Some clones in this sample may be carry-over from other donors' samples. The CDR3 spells CASSLWRLSSYGYTF. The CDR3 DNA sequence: TGTGCCAGCAGTTTATGGAGACTGAGTAGCTATGGCTACACCTTC.